A single sample gave rise to the 22 T cell receptor beta chains below, sequenced in a study of CD8 T cells in ankylosing spondylitis. One entry per CDR3 protein results from TCRdb running MiXCR on the 5' RACE reads. Of tens of thousands of distinct CDR3 sequences listed, roughly 6.2% were seen once; the top ten hold around 5.3%. Sequenced material: synovial fluid, either unsorted or a sorted T cell fraction (not recorded which). The receptors derive from a male donor with ankylosing spondylitis.

This CDR3 is CSAPRHLGGRAEEQYF. The CDR3, as DNA: TGCAGTGCTCCCCGCCACCTGGGCGGGAGGGCGGAGGAGCAGTACTTC. The chain uses TRBV20-1 and TRBJ2-7, with 9 bases matching TRBD2. This CDR3 comprises 16 residues. With V trimmed by 5 bases and J by 7 bases, 18 bases remained unmatched. Germline V gene sequence: CDR1 DFQATT, CDR2 SNEGSKA (reference sequence).

This clonotype was recorded many times. The V gene is TRBV20-1, the J gene TRBJ2-1; TRBD2 might be the D (6 bases). The CDR3 is made up of 13 amino acids. The V end lost 5 bases, the J end lost 2 bases, and 10 bases lay between the germline ends. Looked up from germline, CDR1 is DFQATT and CDR2 is SNEGSKA (reference sequence). DNA for the CDR3: TGCAGTGCTCGACTAGGTGCCTACAATGAGCAGTTCTTC. Amino acids: CSARLGAYNEQFF.

There are many counts of this clonotype. The J gene is TRBJ2-7, the V gene TRBV5-1; 9 bases line up with TRBD1. Germline CDR1 SGHRS, CDR2 YFSETQ. With V trimmed by 2 bases and J by 2 bases, 5 bases remained unmatched. CDR3 length equals 15 residues. CDR3 loop: CASSFTGTGTYEQYF. In DNA, the CDR3 is TGCGCCAGCAGCTTCACCGGGACAGGGACCTACGAGCAGTACTTC.

This clonotype has a count of ten or more. The chain is built from TRBV28 and TRBJ2-7; D is possibly TRBD1 or TRBD2 (5 bases each). The germline gives CDR1 MDHEN, CDR2 SYDVKM. This CDR3 is 12 amino acids long. CDR3 region: CAEGRKGREQYF. For the CDR3, the DNA is TGTGCAGAGGGGAGAAAAGGCCGCGAGCAGTACTTC.

This clonotype was picked up a small number of times. The chain uses TRBV20-1 and TRBJ2-3; 9 positions match TRBD2. Germline loops: CDR1 DFQATT, CDR2 SNEGSKA (reference sequence). This CDR3 has 20 residues. J lost 3 bases, V lost 0 bases, and 19 bases had no gene match. CDR3 coding DNA: TGCAGTGCTAGAGATTTGGGCGGTCTAGCGGGATTGGTTTCTACAGATACGCAGTATTTT. Its protein product is CSARDLGGLAGLVSTDTQYF.

This clonotype has ten or more counts. For the CDR3, the DNA is TGCAGTGCTAGAGCCGCCGGTCCCTCTTATGAAGCTTTCTTT. Its translation is CSARAAGPSYEAFF. This chain joins TRBV20-1 and TRBJ1-1; the D is unclear. The CDR3 covers 14 residues. Trimming pared 1 base from V and 7 bases from J, leaving 16 bases between. CDR1 and CDR2 from the germline V gene are DFQATT and SNEGSKA (reference sequence).

The gene calls are TRBV11-3 and TRBJ2-5, with unresolved D. CDR1 is SGHNT and CDR2 is YENEEA in the germline V gene. The CDR3 is made up of 11 amino acids. The V gene lost 5 bases and the J gene lost 2 bases, with 3 bases spanning the gap. CDR3 region: CASSIQETQYF. The CDR3, as DNA: TGTGCCAGCAGCATACAAGAGACCCAGTACTTC.

Many counts were recorded for this clonotype. The rearrangement joins TRBV5-1 to TRBJ2-2, with 8 bases identical to TRBD1. Trimming took 5 bases from V and 2 from J; bases not matched to a gene: 5. The CDR3 is made up of 15 amino acids. Germline CDR1 is SGHRS and CDR2 is YFSETQ. The CDR3 loop is CASRVGTGNTGELFF. For the CDR3, the DNA is TGCGCCAGCAGGGTCGGGACAGGCAACACCGGGGAGCTGTTTTTT.

This clonotype appeared many times. The chain couples TRBV9 to TRBJ2-7, with D perhaps being TRBD1 or TRBD2 (7 bases each). The V gene lost 4 bases and the J gene lost 4 bases, with 15 bases spanning the gap. Germline-derived CDR1 and CDR2 are SGDLS and YYNGEE. CDR3 length: 14 residues. The CDR3 region is CASSPQGGGYEQYF. DNA for the CDR3: TGTGCCAGCAGCCCCCAGGGGGGAGGGTACGAGCAGTACTTC.

This clonotype has a count of ten or more. The chain carries TRBV12-3 or TRBV12-4 and TRBJ1-5; no clear D gene. The CDR3 runs to 16 residues. Trimming stripped 5 bases from V and 0 bases from J, with 14 bases between. In DNA, the CDR3 is TGTGCCAGCAGTCCCTTGCCAGAATATAGCAATCAGCCCCAGCATTTT. Protein product: CASSPLPEYSNQPQHF.

In its sample, this clonotype was seen many times. The J gene is TRBJ1-6, the V gene TRBV16, with 8 bases that match TRBD1. This CDR3 is 14 amino acids long. Germline CDR1 is KGHSY and CDR2 is FQNENV. V shed 4 bases, J shed 8 bases, and the junction held 4 bases outside the gene matches. This CDR3 is CASSPRTGYSPLHF. CDR3 coding DNA: TGTGCCAGCAGCCCTCGGACAGGGTATTCACCCCTCCACTTT.

In this sample, this clonotype turned up a few times. This chain joins TRBV28 and TRBJ1-3, with a possible D match to TRBD1 (6 bases). V dropped 6 bases and J dropped 0 bases, with 18 bases sitting between them. The CDR3 spans 17 residues. Germline-derived CDR1 and CDR2 are MDHEN and SYDVKM. CDR3 amino acids: CASSTPGAADSGNTIYF. Here the CDR3 DNA reads TGTGCCAGCAGCACCCCGGGGGCGGCCGACTCTGGAAACACCATATATTTT.

This clonotype has at least ten counts. This chain joins TRBV20-1 and TRBJ2-3, with TRBD1 identical over 10 bases. The trim removed 3 bases at V and 6 bases at J, leaving 0 bases unmatched. The CDR3 consists of 12 residues. Germline V gives CDR1 DFQATT, CDR2 SNEGSKA (reference sequence). The CDR3 DNA follows: TGCAGTGCTAGGGGACAGGGGGATACGCAGTATTTT. Its protein is CSARGQGDTQYF.

The gene calls are TRBV3-1 and TRBJ2-1, with 10 nucleotides matching TRBD2. V gave up 1 base and J gave up 2 bases; unmatched junction bases: 5. Germline V gives CDR1 LGHDT, CDR2 YNNKEL (reference sequence). The CDR3 is 17 residues long. The CDR3 region is CASSQVASGSPYNEQFF. The CDR3 DNA follows: TGTGCCAGCAGCCAAGTTGCTAGCGGGAGTCCCTACAATGAGCAGTTCTTC.

The V call is TRBV11-2, the J call TRBJ2-7, with D unresolved. The V gene's germline CDR1 is SGHAT and CDR2 FQNNGV. This CDR3 region has 14 residues. The V gene lost 5 bases and the J gene lost 1 base, with 12 bases spanning the gap. CDR3 in DNA: TGTGCCAGCAGCCCACTTGGTCAATCCTACGAGCAGTACTTC. Residues: CASSPLGQSYEQYF.

This clonotype was found many times. The chain links TRBV5-1 to TRBJ1-2; 10 bases are shared with TRBD1. Losses at the gene ends were 4 bases for V and 5 bases for J; bases not matched to a gene: 5. The germline V gene has CDR1 SGHRS and CDR2 YFSETQ. The CDR3 is 14 residues long. CDR3 DNA: TGCGCCAGCAGCACCGGGACAGGGGATTATGGCTACACCTTC. Its translation is CASSTGTGDYGYTF.

This clonotype was counted at least ten times. V usage is TRBV7-6 and J usage is TRBJ2-2; D unclear. Germline values: CDR1 SGHVS, CDR2 FNYEAQ. V lost 5 bases, J lost 0 bases, and 10 bases lay in between. The CDR3 loop spans 15 amino acids. The CDR3: CASSLLGPNTGELFF. The CDR3 DNA sequence: TGTGCCAGCAGCCTCTTGGGCCCGAACACCGGGGAGCTGTTTTTT.

This clonotype was found many times. V gene TRBV7-9 combines with J gene TRBJ2-2, with a weak D call TRBD1 (6 bases). Germline CDR1 is SEHNR and CDR2 is FQNEAQ (reference sequence). The CDR3 has 14 residues. The germline V and J ends were trimmed by 1 base and 7 bases, with 10 bases remaining between them. This chain's CDR3 is CASSLGTASGELFF. The CDR3 DNA sequence: TGTGCCAGCAGCTTAGGGACAGCGAGCGGGGAGCTGTTTTTT. The variable domain in full, with the rest retrieved from reference TRBV7-9 and TRBJ2-2, is DTGVSQNPRHKITKRGQNVTFRCDPISEHNRLYWYRQTLGQGPEFLTYFQNEAQLEKSRLLSDRFSAERPKGSFSTLEIQRTEQGDSAMYLCASSLGTASGELFFGEGSRLTVL.

This clonotype was counted only a few times. The rearrangement uses TRBV28 and TRBJ2-2; D remains ambiguous. The V and J ends lost 4 bases and 1 base respectively, with 4 bases between them. Germline V gene data show CDR1 as MDHEN and CDR2 as SYDVKM. There are 13 residues in the CDR3. CDR3 coding DNA: TGTGCCAGCAGTTCTCAGAACACCGGGGAGCTGTTTTTT. It codes for CASSSQNTGELFF.

The chain joins TRBV7-2 to TRBJ2-7; the match to TRBD2 covers 10 bases. After removal of 5 bases from V and 3 bases from J, the junction contained 7 bases not matched to a gene. The germline gives CDR1 SGHTA, CDR2 FQGNSA. The CDR3 sequence is 15 residues long. The CDR3 spells CASSIGLAVRYEQYF. The CDR3 coding sequence is TGTGCCAGCAGCATCGGACTAGCGGTCCGCTACGAGCAGTACTTC.

This clonotype was seen a few times. V is TRBV28 and J is TRBJ2-5; D is unresolved. The CDR3 is 13 amino acids. Per germline, CDR1 MDHEN and CDR2 SYDVKM. The V end lost 8 bases, the J end lost 1 base, and 11 bases lay between the germline ends. This CDR3 is CASGGRIQETQYF. For the CDR3, the DNA is TGTGCCAGCGGTGGACGGATCCAAGAGACCCAGTACTTC.

This clonotype has only a few counts. The CDR3 DNA reads TGTGCCAGCAGTGAGGGCCTGAGCACAGATACGCAGTATTTT. As protein: CASSEGLSTDTQYF. This chain links TRBV2 with TRBJ2-3; no firm D call. The V gene lost 3 bases and the J gene lost 0 bases, with 7 bases spanning the gap. CDR1 is SNHLY, CDR2 FYNNEI, per germline. The CDR3 totals 14 residues.